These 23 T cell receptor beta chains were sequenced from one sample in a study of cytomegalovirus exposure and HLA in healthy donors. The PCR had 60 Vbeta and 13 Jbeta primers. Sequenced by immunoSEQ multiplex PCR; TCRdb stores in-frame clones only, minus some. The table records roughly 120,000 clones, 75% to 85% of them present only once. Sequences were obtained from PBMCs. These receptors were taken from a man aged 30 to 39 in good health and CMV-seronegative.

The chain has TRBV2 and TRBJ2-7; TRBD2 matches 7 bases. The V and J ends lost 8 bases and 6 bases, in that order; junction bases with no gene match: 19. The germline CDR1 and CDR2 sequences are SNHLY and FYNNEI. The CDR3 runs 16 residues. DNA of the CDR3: TGTGCCAGCCGACTTACTGAGGCGGGAGTGAGGCGCGAGCAGTACTTC. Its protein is CASRLTEAGVRREQYF.

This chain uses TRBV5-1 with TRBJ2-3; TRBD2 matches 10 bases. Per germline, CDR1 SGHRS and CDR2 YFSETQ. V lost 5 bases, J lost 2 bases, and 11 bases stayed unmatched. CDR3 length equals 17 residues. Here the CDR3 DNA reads TGCGCCAGCAGGACCCGGTGGCTAGCGGGGGACACAGATACGCAGTATTTT. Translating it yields CASRTRWLAGDTDTQYF.

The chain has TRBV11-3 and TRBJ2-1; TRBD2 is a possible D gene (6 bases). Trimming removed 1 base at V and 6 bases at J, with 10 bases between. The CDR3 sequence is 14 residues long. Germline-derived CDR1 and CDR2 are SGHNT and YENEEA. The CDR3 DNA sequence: TGTGCCAGCAGCTTAGCCCCAGCGGGCAATGAGCAGTTCTTC. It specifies CASSLAPAGNEQFF.

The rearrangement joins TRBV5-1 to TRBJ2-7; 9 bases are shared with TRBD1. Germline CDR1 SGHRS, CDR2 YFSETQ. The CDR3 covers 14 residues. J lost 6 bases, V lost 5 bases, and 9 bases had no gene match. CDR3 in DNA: TGCGCCAGCAGAGGAGGGACAGGGCGTACCGAGCAGTACTTC. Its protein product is CASRGGTGRTEQYF. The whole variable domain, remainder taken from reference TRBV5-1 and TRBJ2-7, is KAGVTQTPRYLIKTRGQQVTLSCSPISGHRSVSWYQQTPGQGLQFLFEYFSETQRNKGNFPGRFSGRQFSNSRSEMNVSTLELGDSALYLCASRGGTGRTEQYFGPGTRLTVT.

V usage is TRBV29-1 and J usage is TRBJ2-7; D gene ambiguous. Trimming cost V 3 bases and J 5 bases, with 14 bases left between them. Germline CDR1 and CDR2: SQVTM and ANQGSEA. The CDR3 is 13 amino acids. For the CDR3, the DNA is TGCAGCGTTGATTTCCCTGCTAGACACGAGCAGTACTTC. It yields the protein CSVDFPARHEQYF.

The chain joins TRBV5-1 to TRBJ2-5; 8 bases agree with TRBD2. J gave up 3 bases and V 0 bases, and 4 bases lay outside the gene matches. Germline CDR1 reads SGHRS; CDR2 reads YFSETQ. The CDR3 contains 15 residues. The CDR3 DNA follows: TGCGCCAGCAGCTTGGCACCGGGACTAGAAGAGACCCAGTACTTC. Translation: CASSLAPGLEETQYF.

The CDR3 here is CASSQGLAAKGIYNEQFF. The CDR3, as DNA: TGCGCCAGCAGCCAAGGACTAGCGGCAAAAGGAATCTACAATGAGCAGTTCTTC. The J gene is TRBJ2-1, the V gene TRBV4-1; 9 nucleotides match TRBD2. Unmatched junction bases numbered 10, after V lost 1 base and J lost 3 bases. This CDR3 region has 18 residues. Germline values: CDR1 MGHRA, CDR2 YSYEKL.

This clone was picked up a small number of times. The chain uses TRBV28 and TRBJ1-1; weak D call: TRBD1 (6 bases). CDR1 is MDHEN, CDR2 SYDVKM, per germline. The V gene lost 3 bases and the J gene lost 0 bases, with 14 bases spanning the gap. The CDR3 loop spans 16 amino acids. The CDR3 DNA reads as TGTGCCAGCAGTTTTCTTCGGACAGCCATGAACACTGAAGCTTTCTTT. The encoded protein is CASSFLRTAMNTEAFF.

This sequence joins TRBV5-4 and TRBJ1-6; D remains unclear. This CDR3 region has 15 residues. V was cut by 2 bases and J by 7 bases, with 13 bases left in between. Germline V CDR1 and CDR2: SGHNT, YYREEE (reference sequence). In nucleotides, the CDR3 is TGTGCCAGCAGCTTTGGGCAGAGGGTAAATTCACCCCTCCACTTT. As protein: CASSFGQRVNSPLHF.

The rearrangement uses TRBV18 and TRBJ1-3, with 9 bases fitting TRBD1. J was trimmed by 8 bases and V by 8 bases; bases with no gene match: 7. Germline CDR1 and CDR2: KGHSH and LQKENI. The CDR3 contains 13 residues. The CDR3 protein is CASRGQGVDTIYF. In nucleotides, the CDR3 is TGTGCCAGCCGGGGACAGGGAGTGGACACCATATATTTT.

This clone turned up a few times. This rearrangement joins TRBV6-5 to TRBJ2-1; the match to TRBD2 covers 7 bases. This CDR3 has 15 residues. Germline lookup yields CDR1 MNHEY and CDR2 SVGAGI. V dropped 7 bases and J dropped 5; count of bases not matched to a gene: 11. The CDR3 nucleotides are TGTGCCAGCAAATTTCAGCCGGGACTACACAATGAGCAGTTCTTC. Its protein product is CASKFQPGLHNEQFF.

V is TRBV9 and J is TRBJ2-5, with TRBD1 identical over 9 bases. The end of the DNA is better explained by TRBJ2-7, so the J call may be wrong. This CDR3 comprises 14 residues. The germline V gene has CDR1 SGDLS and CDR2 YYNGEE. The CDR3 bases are TGTGCCAGCAGCGTGGGACAGGGCCACTACGAGCAGTACTTC. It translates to CASSVGQGHYEQYF.

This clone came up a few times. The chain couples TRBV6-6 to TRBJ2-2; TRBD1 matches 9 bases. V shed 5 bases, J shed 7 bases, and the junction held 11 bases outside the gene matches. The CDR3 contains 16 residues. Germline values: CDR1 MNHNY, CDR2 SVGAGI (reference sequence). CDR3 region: CASSPNRGRNLGELFF. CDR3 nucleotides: TGTGCCAGCAGTCCGAACAGGGGGCGAAATCTCGGGGAGCTGTTTTTT.

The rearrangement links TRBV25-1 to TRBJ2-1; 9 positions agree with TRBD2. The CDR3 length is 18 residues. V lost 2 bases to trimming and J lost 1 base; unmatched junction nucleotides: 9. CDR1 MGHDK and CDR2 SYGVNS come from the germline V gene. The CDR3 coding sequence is TGTGCCAGCAGTGAACTACTAGCGGGTAGCCATTCCTACAATGAGCAGTTCTTC. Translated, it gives CASSELLAGSHSYNEQFF.

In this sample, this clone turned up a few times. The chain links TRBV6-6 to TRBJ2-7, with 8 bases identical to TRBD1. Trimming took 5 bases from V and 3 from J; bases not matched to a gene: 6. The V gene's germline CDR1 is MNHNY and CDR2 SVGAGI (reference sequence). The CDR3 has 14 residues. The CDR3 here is CASSPGQEVYEQYF. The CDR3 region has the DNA TGTGCCAGCAGTCCGGGACAGGAAGTCTACGAGCAGTACTTC.

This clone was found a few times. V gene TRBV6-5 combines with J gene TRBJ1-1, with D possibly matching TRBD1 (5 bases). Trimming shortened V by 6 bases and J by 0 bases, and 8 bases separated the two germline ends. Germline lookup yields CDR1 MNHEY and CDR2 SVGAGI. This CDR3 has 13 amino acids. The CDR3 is CASRGAVNTEAFF. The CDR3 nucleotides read TGTGCCAGCAGAGGGGCAGTGAACACTGAAGCTTTCTTT.

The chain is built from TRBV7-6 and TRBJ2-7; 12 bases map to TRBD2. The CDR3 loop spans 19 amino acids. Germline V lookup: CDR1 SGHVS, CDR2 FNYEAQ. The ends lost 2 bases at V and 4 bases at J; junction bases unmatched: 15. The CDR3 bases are TGTGCCAGCAGCTTATGGGACAGACGGACTAGCGGGATTATTTACGAGCAGTACTTC. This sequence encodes CASSLWDRRTSGIIYEQYF.

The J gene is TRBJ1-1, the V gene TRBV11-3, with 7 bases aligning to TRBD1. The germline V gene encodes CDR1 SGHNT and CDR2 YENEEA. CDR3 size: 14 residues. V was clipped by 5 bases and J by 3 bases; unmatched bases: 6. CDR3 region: CASSEGAWDTEAFF. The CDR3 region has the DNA TGTGCCAGCAGCGAGGGGGCCTGGGACACTGAAGCTTTCTTT. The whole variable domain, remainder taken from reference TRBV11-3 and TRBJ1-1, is EAGVVQSPRYKIIEKKQPVAFWCNPISGHNTLYWYLQNLGQGPELLIRYENEEAVDDSQLPKDRFSAERLKGVDSTLKIQPAELGDSAVYLCASSEGAWDTEAFFGQGTRLTVV.

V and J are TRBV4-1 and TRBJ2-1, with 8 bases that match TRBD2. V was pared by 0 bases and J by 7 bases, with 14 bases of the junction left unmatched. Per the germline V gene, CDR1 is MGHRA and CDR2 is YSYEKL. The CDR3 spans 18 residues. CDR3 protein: CASSQDARRSGRFNEQFF. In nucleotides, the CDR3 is TGCGCCAGCAGCCAAGATGCCCGCCGCAGCGGGAGATTTAATGAGCAGTTCTTC.

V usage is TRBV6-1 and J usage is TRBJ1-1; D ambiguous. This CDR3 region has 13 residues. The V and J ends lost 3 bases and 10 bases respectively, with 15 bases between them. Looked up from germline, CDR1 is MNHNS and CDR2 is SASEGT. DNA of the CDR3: TGTGCCAGCAGTGACCCGATGAGCGTTAGAGCTTTCTTT. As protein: CASSDPMSVRAFF.

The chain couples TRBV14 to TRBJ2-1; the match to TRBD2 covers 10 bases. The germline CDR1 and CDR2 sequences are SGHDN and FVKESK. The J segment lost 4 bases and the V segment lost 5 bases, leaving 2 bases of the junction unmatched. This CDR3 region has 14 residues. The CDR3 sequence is CASSWTSGYNEQFF. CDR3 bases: TGTGCCAGCAGCTGGACTAGCGGTTACAATGAGCAGTTCTTC.

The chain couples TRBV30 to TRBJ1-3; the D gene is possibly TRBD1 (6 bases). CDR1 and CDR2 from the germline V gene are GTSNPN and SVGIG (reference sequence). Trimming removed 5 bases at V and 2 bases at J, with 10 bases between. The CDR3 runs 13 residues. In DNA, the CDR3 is TGTGCCTGGGATAACAGGGCTGGAAACACCATATATTTT. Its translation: CAWDNRAGNTIYF.

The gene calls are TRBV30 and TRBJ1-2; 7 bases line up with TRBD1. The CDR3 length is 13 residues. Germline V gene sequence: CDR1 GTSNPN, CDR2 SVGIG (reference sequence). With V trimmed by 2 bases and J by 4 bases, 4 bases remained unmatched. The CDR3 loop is CAWSLRTGYGYTF. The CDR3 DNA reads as TGTGCCTGGAGTCTCCGGACAGGCTATGGCTACACCTTC.